The clone carrying this T cell receptor beta chain has only a few counts. What it recognizes is unknown. A read error may explain this, as a much larger clone is one base away. Alongside a J-beta primer mix, a sample-barcoded 5' primer served in a second PCR lasting about 7 to 12 cycles. TCRdb processed the 5' RACE reads anew with MiXCR; each CDR3 protein has one entry. Found here are hundreds of thousands of distinct CDR3 sequences, approximately 30% of them singletons; the top ten hold 15% to 18%. V lost 3 bases and J lost 13, with 25 bases in between. The CDR3 runs to 15 residues. Germline CDR1 reads DFQATT; CDR2 reads SNEGSKA (reference sequence). The record originates from a study of blood T cells in healthy people across ages. The authors isolated at least 7 million PBMCs per sample. Findings and caveats of the study: Estimated diversity across one million T cells was deemed an underestimate. The study found more naive CD4+ cells and higher diversity in long-lived than aged donors.

This chain uses TRBV20-1 with TRBJ2-1, with D perhaps matching TRBD2 (6 bases). Sequenced: blood. The sequence derives from a woman at least 80 years old in good health. The CDR3: CSASSGLSVRETQFF. The CDR3 DNA sequence: TGCAGTGCTAGTTCTGGTCTATCCGTCCGGGAGACCCAGTTCTTC.